This T cell receptor beta chain was recorded in a study of CD4 T cell repertoires in COVID-19. In the study overall: Relabeled CFSE-low cells, IL-2-expanded for approximately 9 days, met spikes from other coronaviruses. Study-wide results and limits: In SARS-CoV and/or HKU1 spike cultures, between about 6.5 and 28% of SARS-CoV-2 clonotypes reappeared. Several top expanded SARS-CoV-2-reactive clonotypes were shared by two or three memory subsets.

Germline loops: CDR1 MNHEY, CDR2 SVGAGI. There are 14 residues in the CDR3. The ends lost 6 bases at V and 7 bases at J; junction bases unmatched: 6. The memory T cells were sequenced right after ex vivo isolation, without culture. Some clones are missing from TCRdb's copy, which holds only in-frame ones; the method was immunoSEQ multiplex PCR. The repertoire holds 20,000 to 25,000 clones, with around 87% as singletons. Remarks on this clone: What it binds is unknown.

The material sequenced was central memory CD4+ T cells from blood, taken before the COVID-19 pandemic. This sequence originates from a human donor who had COVID-19. This chain uses TRBV6-5 with TRBJ2-5, with TRBD1 identical over 12 bases. DNA of the CDR3: TGTGCCAGCAGGGGACAGGGGGCCGGGGGGACCCAGTACTTC. Translated, it gives CASRGQGAGGTQYF.